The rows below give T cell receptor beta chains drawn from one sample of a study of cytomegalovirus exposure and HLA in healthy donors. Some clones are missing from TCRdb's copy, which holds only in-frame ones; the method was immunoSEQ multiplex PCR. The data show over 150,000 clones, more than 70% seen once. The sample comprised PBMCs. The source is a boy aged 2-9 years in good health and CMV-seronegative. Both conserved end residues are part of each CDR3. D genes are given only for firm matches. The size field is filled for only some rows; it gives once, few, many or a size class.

CDR3 protein: CASSLSGYEQYF; CDR3 DNA: TGCGCCAGCAGCTTGTCGGGATACGAGCAGTACTTC; J gene: TRBJ2-7; V gene: TRBV5-1; D gene: .; clone size: .
CDR3 protein: CASSDPTSGRAGEQFF; CDR3 DNA: TGTGCCAGCAGCGACCCAACTAGCGGGAGGGCCGGTGAGCAGTTCTTC; J gene: TRBJ2-1; V gene: TRBV7-9; D gene: TRBD2; clone size: .
CDR3 protein: CASTGTSVFVGELFF; CDR3 DNA: TGTGCCAGCACCGGGACTAGCGTTTTTGTGGGGGAGCTGTTTTTT; J gene: TRBJ2-2; V gene: TRBV6-5; D gene: TRBD2; clone size: .
CDR3 protein: CASSLAPPGGAYEQYF; CDR3 DNA: TGTGCCAGCAGTTTAGCCCCCCCTGGGGGCGCTTACGAGCAGTACTTC; J gene: TRBJ2-7; V gene: TRBV28; D gene: .; clone size: few
CDR3 protein: CASSSSSRLAGALYNEQFF; CDR3 DNA: TGTGCCAGCAGCTCTTCCTCCCGACTAGCGGGGGCGCTTTACAATGAGCAGTTCTTC; J gene: TRBJ2-1; V gene: TRBV5-4; D gene: TRBD2; clone size: once
CDR3 protein: CASSPVQGKTYEQYF; CDR3 DNA: TGTGCCAGCAGCCCGGTACAGGGGAAAACCTACGAGCAGTACTTC; J gene: TRBJ2-7; V gene: TRBV7-6; D gene: TRBD1; clone size: once
CDR3 protein: CATLGETGIHEQYF; CDR3 DNA: TGTGCCACCCTGGGTGAGACAGGGATCCACGAGCAGTACTTC; J gene: TRBJ2-7; V gene: TRBV10-3; D gene: TRBD1; clone size: .
CDR3 protein: CASSSGLAGAGEQFF; CDR3 DNA: TGCGCCAGCAGCTCGGGACTAGCGGGAGCCGGTGAGCAGTTCTTC; J gene: TRBJ2-1; V gene: TRBV5-1; D gene: TRBD2; clone size: .
CDR3 protein: CASTTGGREIETQYF; CDR3 DNA: TGTGCCAGCACCACAGGGGGGAGAGAGATCGAGACCCAGTACTTC; J gene: TRBJ2-5; V gene: TRBV2; D gene: TRBD1; clone size: .
CDR3 protein: CASSPGLAGGGELFF; CDR3 DNA: TGTGCCAGCAGTCCGGGACTAGCGGGAGGCGGGGAGCTGTTTTTT; J gene: TRBJ2-2; V gene: TRBV6-5; D gene: TRBD2; clone size: .
CDR3 protein: CASSFGRGDQPQHF; CDR3 DNA: TGTGCCAGCAGTTTTGGCAGGGGGGACCAGCCCCAGCATTTT; J gene: TRBJ1-5; V gene: TRBV27; D gene: TRBD1; clone size: .
CDR3 protein: CATTPSGGSYNEQFF; CDR3 DNA: TGTGCCACGACCCCAAGTGGCGGGAGTTACAATGAGCAGTTCTTC; J gene: TRBJ2-1; V gene: TRBV9; D gene: TRBD2; clone size: .
CDR3 protein: CASSIGQGPYEQYF; CDR3 DNA: TGCGCCAGCAGCATTGGACAGGGACCCTACGAGCAGTACTTC; J gene: TRBJ2-7; V gene: TRBV5-1; D gene: TRBD1; clone size: .
CDR3 protein: CASSFLAGTGVGDTEAFF; CDR3 DNA: TGCGCCAGCAGCTTCCTAGCCGGGACAGGGGTCGGGGACACTGAAGCTTTCTTT; J gene: TRBJ1-1; V gene: TRBV5-1; D gene: TRBD1; clone size: .
CDR3 protein: CSVGTGAGQPQHF; CDR3 DNA: TGCAGCGTTGGAACAGGGGCAGGTCAGCCCCAGCATTTT; J gene: TRBJ1-5; V gene: TRBV29-1; D gene: TRBD1; clone size: .
CDR3 protein: CASSLLASSYNEQFF; CDR3 DNA: TGTGCCAGCAGCTTGTTAGCAAGCTCCTACAATGAGCAGTTCTTC; J gene: TRBJ2-1; V gene: TRBV5-4; D gene: .; clone size: .
CDR3 protein: CASSQRDSLYEQYF; CDR3 DNA: TGCGCCAGCAGCCAAAGGGACTCGTTATACGAGCAGTACTTC; J gene: TRBJ2-7; V gene: TRBV4-1; D gene: .; clone size: .
CDR3 protein: CASSDMTGGTGELFF; CDR3 DNA: TGTGCCAGCAGTGATATGACAGGGGGCACCGGGGAGCTGTTTTTT; J gene: TRBJ2-2; V gene: TRBV25-1; D gene: TRBD1; clone size: .
CDR3 protein: CAISSGRADSEQFF; CDR3 DNA: TGTGCCATCAGTAGCGGGAGGGCCGATAGTGAGCAGTTCTTC; J gene: TRBJ2-1; V gene: TRBV10-3; D gene: TRBD2; clone size: .
CDR3 protein: CASSQDVRRSNTGELFF; CDR3 DNA: TGTGCCAGCAGCCAAGACGTGAGGCGGAGTAACACCGGGGAGCTGTTTTTT; J gene: TRBJ2-2; V gene: TRBV4-2; D gene: .; clone size: .
CDR3 protein: CASSRENRGGGYTF; CDR3 DNA: TGTGCCAGCAGCCGAGAAAACAGGGGTGGCGGCTACACCTTC; J gene: TRBJ1-2; V gene: TRBV14; D gene: TRBD1; clone size: .
CDR3 protein: CASSDTRWNEQYF; CDR3 DNA: TGTGCCAGCAGCGATACTAGGTGGAACGAGCAGTACTTC; J gene: TRBJ2-7; V gene: TRBV6-5; D gene: .; clone size: .
CDR3 protein: CASSEPGQEIRNTIYF; CDR3 DNA: TGTGCCAGCAGTGAACCGGGACAAGAAATTAGAAACACCATATATTTT; J gene: TRBJ1-3; V gene: TRBV2; D gene: .; clone size: .
CDR3 protein: CASSPGGLGETQYF; CDR3 DNA: TGTGCCAGCAGCCCCGGGGGTCTGGGTGAGACCCAGTACTTC; J gene: TRBJ2-5; V gene: TRBV11-2; D gene: .; clone size: .
CDR3 protein: CAISLPLSPNYGYTF; CDR3 DNA: TGTGCCATCAGCCTCCCACTTAGCCCTAACTATGGCTACACCTTC; J gene: TRBJ1-2; V gene: TRBV10-3; D gene: .; clone size: .
CDR3 protein: CASSPPGGRSYNEQFF; CDR3 DNA: TGTGCCAGCAGTCCCCCGGGCGGGCGCTCCTACAATGAGCAGTTCTTC; J gene: TRBJ2-1; V gene: TRBV28; D gene: .; clone size: .
CDR3 protein: CASSLEVLAGAEQYF; CDR3 DNA: TGCGCCAGCAGCTTGGAGGTACTAGCGGGAGCCGAGCAGTACTTC; J gene: TRBJ2-7; V gene: TRBV5-1; D gene: TRBD2; clone size: .
CDR3 protein: CASSEQTGVRYGYTF; CDR3 DNA: TGTGCCAGCAGTGAACAGACAGGGGTTCGATATGGCTACACCTTC; J gene: TRBJ1-2; V gene: TRBV6-1; D gene: TRBD1; clone size: .
CDR3 protein: CASSYSTSGYEQYF; CDR3 DNA: TGTGCCAGCAGTTACTCGACTAGCGGCTACGAGCAGTACTTC; J gene: TRBJ2-7; V gene: TRBV6-5; D gene: TRBD2; clone size: few
CDR3 protein: CASSQDRQGARVPFSSYEQYF; CDR3 DNA: TGTGCCAGCAGCCAAGACCGACAGGGCGCAAGGGTTCCATTCAGCTCCTACGAGCAGTACTTC; J gene: TRBJ2-7; V gene: TRBV14; D gene: TRBD1; clone size: .
CDR3 protein: CASSDPRLAGPYNEQFF; CDR3 DNA: TGTGCCAGCAGTGACCCTCGACTAGCGGGACCCTACAATGAGCAGTTCTTC; J gene: TRBJ2-1; V gene: TRBV6-1; D gene: TRBD2; clone size: once
CDR3 protein: CASSEVSSLTTNYGYTF; CDR3 DNA: TGTGCCAGCAGTGAAGTCTCGTCCCTGACAACTAACTATGGCTACACCTTC; J gene: TRBJ1-2; V gene: TRBV2; D gene: .; clone size: .
CDR3 protein: CASSLALQREGKNIQYF; CDR3 DNA: TGTGCCAGCAGCTTAGCGTTACAACGGGAAGGCAAAAACATTCAGTACTTC; J gene: TRBJ2-4; V gene: TRBV7-9; D gene: .; clone size: .
CDR3 protein: CASSSDSRATEAFF; CDR3 DNA: TGTGCCAGCAGCTCCGACAGTAGGGCCACTGAAGCTTTCTTT; J gene: TRBJ1-1; V gene: TRBV5-4; D gene: .; clone size: .
CDR3 protein: CASSVGQGMGYGYTF; CDR3 DNA: TGTGCCAGCAGTGTCGGTCAGGGAATGGGCTATGGCTACACCTTC; J gene: TRBJ1-2; V gene: TRBV6-1; D gene: .; clone size: .
CDR3 protein: CASSWSRGTGVGNTEAFF; CDR3 DNA: TGCGCCAGCAGCTGGAGCAGGGGGACAGGGGTGGGGAACACTGAAGCTTTCTTT; J gene: TRBJ1-1; V gene: TRBV5-1; D gene: TRBD1; clone size: .
CDR3 protein: CASRRQNTGELFF; CDR3 DNA: TGTGCCAGCAGACGACAGAACACCGGGGAGCTGTTTTTT; J gene: TRBJ2-2; V gene: TRBV6-1; D gene: .; clone size: .
CDR3 protein: CASGLTGVWSIYEQYF; CDR3 DNA: TGTGCCAGCGGCCTGACAGGGGTATGGTCAATTTACGAGCAGTACTTC; J gene: TRBJ2-7; V gene: TRBV6-4; D gene: TRBD1; clone size: .
CDR3 protein: CAISESQGGNEQFF; CDR3 DNA: TGTGCCATCAGTGAGTCACAGGGCGGGAATGAGCAGTTCTTC; J gene: TRBJ2-1; V gene: TRBV10-3; D gene: .; clone size: .
CDR3 protein: CASSQGQGVVANTGELFF; CDR3 DNA: TGTGCCAGCAGCCAAGGCCAGGGGGTGGTAGCAAACACCGGGGAGCTGTTTTTT; J gene: TRBJ2-2; V gene: TRBV4-2; D gene: TRBD1; clone size: .
CDR3 protein: CASSLMGGARNSPLHF; CDR3 DNA: TGTGCCAGCAGCTTAATGGGAGGGGCTAGGAATTCACCCCTCCACTTT; J gene: TRBJ1-6; V gene: TRBV7-3; D gene: .; clone size: once
CDR3 protein: CASSVGGTLAYEQYF; CDR3 DNA: TGCGCCAGCAGCGTGGGGGGCACTCTTGCCTACGAGCAGTACTTC; J gene: TRBJ2-7; V gene: TRBV5-1; D gene: .; clone size: .